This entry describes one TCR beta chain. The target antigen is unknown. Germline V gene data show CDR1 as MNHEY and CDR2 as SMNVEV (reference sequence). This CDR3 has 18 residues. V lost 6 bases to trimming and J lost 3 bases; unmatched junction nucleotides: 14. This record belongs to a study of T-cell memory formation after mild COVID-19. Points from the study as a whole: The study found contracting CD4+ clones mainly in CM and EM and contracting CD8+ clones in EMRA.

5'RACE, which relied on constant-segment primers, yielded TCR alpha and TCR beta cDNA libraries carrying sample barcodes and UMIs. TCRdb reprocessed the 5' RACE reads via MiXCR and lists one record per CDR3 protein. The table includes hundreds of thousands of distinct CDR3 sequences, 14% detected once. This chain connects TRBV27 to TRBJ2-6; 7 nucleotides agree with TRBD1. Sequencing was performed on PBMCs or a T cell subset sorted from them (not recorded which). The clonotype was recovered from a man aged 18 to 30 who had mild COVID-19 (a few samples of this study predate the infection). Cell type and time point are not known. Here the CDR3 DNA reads TGTGCCAGCAGCCGTCGAGGAAGGGGGCCTAATGGGGCCAACGTCCTGACTTTC. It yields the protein CASSRRGRGPNGANVLTF. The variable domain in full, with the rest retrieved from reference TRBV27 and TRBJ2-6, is EAQVTQNPRYLITVTGKKLTVTCSQNMNHEYMSWYRQDPGLGLRQIYYSMNVEVTDKGDVPEGYKVSRKEKRNFPLILESPSPNQTSLYFCASSRRGRGPNGANVLTFGAGSRLTVL.